Below, 26 T cell receptor beta chains from the same sample are listed, as sequenced in a study of cytomegalovirus exposure and HLA in healthy donors. With 60 Vbeta and 13 Jbeta primers, the PCR was carried out. Sequencing was performed with immunoSEQ multiplex PCR; in TCRdb, only in-frame clones are kept and a portion is missing. Altogether around 61,000 clones are present, around 92% being singletons, with the ten largest covering approximately 1.4%. Sequenced input: PBMCs. These receptors were obtained from a man aged 25 to 45 in good health and CMV-seropositive.

The chain combines TRBV9 with TRBJ2-1, with 13 nucleotides matching TRBD2. V dropped 0 bases and J dropped 6; count of bases not matched to a gene: 3. Germline assignment: CDR1 SGDLS and CDR2 YYNGEE. The CDR3 spans 16 residues. The CDR3 reads CASSVVLAGGPNEQFF. CDR3 nucleotides: TGTGCCAGCAGCGTAGTACTAGCGGGAGGGCCCAATGAGCAGTTCTTC.

The genes are TRBV6-4 and TRBJ2-1; D may be TRBD2 (6 bases). The V and J ends lost 0 bases and 5 bases respectively, with 11 bases between them. There are 15 residues in the CDR3. The germline CDR1 and CDR2 sequences are MRHNA and SNTAGT. The DNA of the CDR3 is TGTGCCAGCAGTGACTCGATCGGGAGTAACAATGAGCAGTTCTTC. This sequence encodes CASSDSIGSNNEQFF.

The CDR3 reads CAWSEVRRGYEQYF. The CDR3 DNA follows: TGTGCCTGGAGTGAAGTGAGGAGGGGCTACGAGCAGTACTTC. V is TRBV30 and J is TRBJ2-7; D may be TRBD2 (6 bases). Germline V lookup: CDR1 GTSNPN, CDR2 SVGIG (reference sequence). Trimming shortened V by 1 base and J by 3 bases, and 13 bases separated the two germline ends. This CDR3 has 14 amino acids.

V gene TRBV28 combines with J gene TRBJ1-2; D possibly corresponds to TRBD1 (5 bases). Germline-derived CDR1 and CDR2 are MDHEN and SYDVKM. Trimming removed 3 bases from V and 4 bases from J, with 18 bases in between. The CDR3 totals 16 residues. CDR3: CASSFIRGLGAYGYTF. The CDR3 nucleotides are TGTGCCAGCAGTTTTATTAGGGGCTTAGGGGCCTATGGCTACACCTTC.

The chain employs TRBV5-1 and TRBJ2-3; D perhaps matches TRBD2 (6 bases). Germline CDR1 is SGHRS and CDR2 is YFSETQ. The CDR3 sequence is 17 residues long. Trimming took 2 bases from V and 2 from J, leaving 18 bases between them. The CDR3 region has the DNA TGCGCCAGCAGCTTAGCCCTCCTAGCGACTTACACAGATACGCAGTATTTT. Its protein is CASSLALLATYTDTQYF. Drawing the rest from reference TRBV5-1 and TRBJ2-3, the complete variable domain is KAGVTQTPRYLIKTRGQQVTLSCSPISGHRSVSWYQQTPGQGLQFLFEYFSETQRNKGNFPGRFSGRQFSNSRSEMNVSTLELGDSALYLCASSLALLATYTDTQYFGPGTRLTVL.

The chain has TRBV7-3 and TRBJ1-6; 9 bases match TRBD1. Germline V gene lookup returns CDR1 SGHTA and CDR2 FQGTGA. V dropped 5 bases and J dropped 10; count of bases not matched to a gene: 9. This CDR3 is built from 15 residues. CDR3 loop: CASSLLDRGYSPLHF. DNA of the CDR3: TGTGCCAGCAGCCTACTAGACAGGGGGTACTCACCCCTCCACTTT.

CDR3 DNA: TGTGCCAGCAGTTTAACCCGGACAGGGGGCATTGACAATCAGCCCCAGCATTTT. Translation gives CASSLTRTGGIDNQPQHF. The chain is built from TRBV27 and TRBJ1-5, with 11 nucleotides matching TRBD1. CDR1 is MNHEY, CDR2 SMNVEV, per germline (reference sequence). This CDR3 comprises 18 residues. V dropped 2 bases and J dropped 3; count of bases not matched to a gene: 9.

The V call is TRBV27, the J call TRBJ2-1; 7 positions match TRBD1. CDR3 size: 16 residues. With 5 bases clipped from V and 2 bases from J, the junction kept 9 bases outside the gene matches. Germline assignment: CDR1 MNHEY and CDR2 SMNVEV (reference sequence). The CDR3 sequence: CASSPPGTVAYNEQFF. CDR3 nucleotide sequence: TGTGCCAGCAGTCCTCCTGGGACAGTCGCCTACAATGAGCAGTTCTTC.

The chain carries TRBV2 and TRBJ1-6; 7 bases are a match to TRBD1. The CDR3 contains 13 residues. Trimming at V came to 6 bases and at J to 5 bases, leaving 1 base not matched to a gene. CDR1 is SNHLY and CDR2 is FYNNEI in the germline V gene. CDR3 bases: TGTGCCAGCAGGACAGGGAATAATTCACCCCTCCACTTT. It is translated as CASRTGNNSPLHF.

This clone is a singleton in its sample. The chain uses TRBV30 and TRBJ1-6, with 9 bases that match TRBD1. In germline, CDR1 is GTSNPN, CDR2 SVGIG (reference sequence). Germline trimming cut 4 bases from V and 8 bases from J; bases unmatched to any gene: 9. The CDR3 has 15 amino acids. The CDR3 spells CAWTIRDRDDSPLHF. As DNA, the CDR3 is TGTGCCTGGACCATTCGGGACAGGGACGATTCACCCCTCCACTTT.

The chain is built from TRBV18 and TRBJ1-1; no definite D call. CDR3 length: 15 residues. V gave up 3 bases and J gave up 0 bases, with 11 bases separating them. Looked up from germline, CDR1 is KGHSH and CDR2 is LQKENI. CDR3 in amino acids: CASSPTQVLNTEAFF. The DNA of the CDR3 is TGTGCCAGCTCACCTACTCAGGTCCTGAACACTGAAGCTTTCTTT.

The chain joins TRBV27 to TRBJ1-5; tentative D call: TRBD1 (5 bases). This CDR3 is built from 16 residues. CDR1 and CDR2 (germline): MNHEY, SMNVEV (reference sequence). Trimming pared 5 bases from V and 0 bases from J, leaving 14 bases between. The CDR3 coding sequence is TGTGCCAGCAGTCTGCAGGGATTTTATAGCAATCAGCCCCAGCATTTT. Amino acids: CASSLQGFYSNQPQHF.

The chain recombines TRBV11-3 with TRBJ2-1; D unresolved. Germline loops: CDR1 SGHNT, CDR2 YENEEA. The V gene lost 5 bases and the J gene lost 0 bases, with 14 bases spanning the gap. The CDR3 totals 16 residues. CDR3 amino acids: CASSLSTPYSYNEQFF. CDR3 sequence (DNA): TGTGCCAGCAGCCTGTCGACTCCCTACTCCTACAATGAGCAGTTCTTC.

The rearrangement uses TRBV6-5 and TRBJ2-1; 8 bases are shared with TRBD1. Germline V gene lookup returns CDR1 MNHEY and CDR2 SVGAGI. The CDR3 runs to 14 residues. V gave up 4 bases and J gave up 10 bases; unmatched junction bases: 9. The CDR3 region is CASSFGRGLAEQFF. In DNA form, the CDR3 reads TGTGCCAGCAGTTTCGGCAGGGGGCTGGCGGAGCAGTTCTTC.

The count of this clone is one. V usage is TRBV18 and J usage is TRBJ1-5; D is unresolved. Trimming cost V 2 bases and J 2 bases, with 4 bases left between them. The CDR3 runs 13 residues. Germline CDR1 is KGHSH and CDR2 is LQKENI. In nucleotides, the CDR3 is TGTGCCAGCTCACCATCAGGCAATCAGCCCCAGCATTTT. Translating it yields CASSPSGNQPQHF. Complete variable domain (other parts from reference TRBV18 and TRBJ1-5): NAGVMQNPRHLVRRRGQEARLRCSPMKGHSHVYWYRQLPEEGLKFMVYLQKENIIDESGMPKERFSAEFPKEGPSILRIQQVVRGDSAAYFCASSPSGNQPQHFGDGTRLSIL.

The chain joins TRBV7-9 to TRBJ2-7; D possibly corresponds to TRBD2 (5 bases). This CDR3 comprises 13 residues. V was trimmed by 2 bases and J by 5 bases, leaving 10 bases between them. The germline gives CDR1 SEHNR, CDR2 FQNEAQ (reference sequence). The CDR3 loop is CASSLPGLNEQYF. Here the CDR3 DNA reads TGTGCCAGCAGCTTACCGGGATTGAACGAGCAGTACTTC.

In its sample, this clone was seen a few times. The gene calls are TRBV28 and TRBJ2-1; maybe TRBD2 (5 bases). Germline assignment: CDR1 MDHEN and CDR2 SYDVKM. The ends were cut back, 5 bases at V and 2 bases at J, with 13 bases in the middle. The CDR3 sequence is 15 residues long. The CDR3 sequence is CASSLGLGPYNEQFF. The CDR3, as DNA: TGTGCCAGCAGTCTTGGACTGGGCCCCTACAATGAGCAGTTCTTC.

CDR3 region: CASSPDRAYEQYF. CDR3 bases: TGTGCCAGCAGTCCCGACAGGGCCTACGAGCAGTACTTC. V usage is TRBV2 and J usage is TRBJ2-7, with 7 nucleotides matching TRBD1. The V and J ends lost 5 bases and 2 bases, in that order; junction bases with no gene match: 3. The CDR3 runs to 13 residues. From germline, CDR1 is SNHLY and CDR2 FYNNEI.

This sequence joins TRBV4-2 and TRBJ2-5; a possible D gene is TRBD1 (5 bases). The V gene's germline CDR1 is LGHNA and CDR2 YNFKEQ. V was clipped by 4 bases and J by 4 bases, with 16 bases between them. The CDR3 covers 15 residues. This CDR3 reads CASSPRRGEGETQYF. The CDR3, as DNA: TGTGCCAGCAGCCCCCGAAGGGGCGAAGGAGAGACCCAGTACTTC.

This chain uses TRBV9 with TRBJ2-3; 11 bases match TRBD2. The CDR3 loop spans 19 amino acids. The germline CDR1 and CDR2 sequences are SGDLS and YYNGEE. The V segment lost 3 bases and the J segment 2 bases; nucleotides outside the gene matches: 14. DNA for the CDR3: TGTGCCAGCAGCGCCCGGAGACTAGCGGGACTTACCTACACAGATACGCAGTATTTT. It encodes CASSARRLAGLTYTDTQYF.

The gene calls are TRBV11-2 and TRBJ2-3, with D perhaps TRBD2 (6 bases). Trimming cost V 5 bases and J 2 bases, with 17 bases left between them. The CDR3 is 16 residues long. Germline CDR1 SGHAT, CDR2 FQNNGV. CDR3 in DNA: TGTGCCAGCAGCCCTAAAGAGCGGGCTCTCACAGATACGCAGTATTTT. Translation: CASSPKERALTDTQYF.

The rearrangement uses TRBV7-9 and TRBJ2-7, with a possible D match to TRBD1 (6 bases). CDR3 length: 13 amino acids. In germline, CDR1 is SEHNR, CDR2 FQNEAQ (reference sequence). V was trimmed by 5 bases and J by 1 base, leaving 9 bases between them. The CDR3, as DNA: TGTGCCAGCAGCCCGGACAGTTCCTACGAGCAGTACTTC. Residues: CASSPDSSYEQYF.

In nucleotides, the CDR3 is TGTGCCAGCAGCGGGAAGGACAGGGGGGGTGAAGCTTTCTTT. Translated, it gives CASSGKDRGGEAFF. The J gene is TRBJ1-1, the V gene TRBV5-4; 10 nucleotides line up with TRBD1. The junction had 7 bases not matched to a gene; V was cut back by 4 bases and J by 7 bases. The CDR3 runs 14 residues. Per germline, CDR1 SGHNT and CDR2 YYREEE (reference sequence).

V is TRBV7-2 and J is TRBJ1-3; D perhaps matches TRBD1 (5 bases). Germline V gene sequence: CDR1 SGHTA, CDR2 FQGNSA. Between the trimmed V and J ends, which lost 4 bases and 4 bases, there was a span of 11 bases. The CDR3 sequence is 14 residues long. CDR3 residues: CASSSREPGNTIYF. The CDR3 bases are TGTGCCAGCAGCTCCAGGGAACCCGGAAACACCATATATTTT.

This sequence joins TRBV9 and TRBJ1-1, with unresolved D. The V gene's germline CDR1 is SGDLS and CDR2 YYNGEE. The CDR3 is 17 amino acids. V was shortened by 0 bases and J by 0 bases, with 15 bases between the two germline ends. The CDR3 loop is CASSVVGGIGLNTEAFF. The CDR3 DNA reads TGTGCCAGCAGCGTAGTAGGAGGGATTGGTTTGAACACTGAAGCTTTCTTT.

The rearrangement links TRBV27 to TRBJ2-1, with 8 bases matching TRBD2. This CDR3 is built from 16 residues. Germline CDR1 is MNHEY and CDR2 is SMNVEV (reference sequence). Germline trimming cut 8 bases from V and 3 bases from J; bases unmatched to any gene: 12. The CDR3 loop is CASQNHASGLYNEQFF. In DNA, the CDR3 is TGTGCCAGCCAGAACCATGCTAGCGGGCTCTACAATGAGCAGTTCTTC.